Following are 22 T cell receptor beta chains from one sample sequenced in a study of blood T cells in healthy people across ages. PCR was performed a second time for 7 to 11 cycles using a sample-barcoded 5' primer and a J-beta primer mix. Using its own MiXCR run on the 5' RACE reads, TCRdb lists one record per CDR3 protein. The repertoire includes about 750,000 distinct CDR3 sequences, roughly 50% of them detected once, and approximately 40% sits in the top ten. Sequences were obtained from blood. The receptor set was obtained from a man older than 75 in good health.

In DNA form, the CDR3 reads TGCGCCAGCAGTGCCGGACTAGCGGGGTCCTACGAGCAGTACTTC. Translation: CASSAGLAGSYEQYF. This chain connects TRBV10-1 to TRBJ2-7; 12 bases align to TRBD2. V gave up 4 bases and J gave up 1 base; unmatched junction bases: 2. The V gene's germline CDR1 is WNHNN and CDR2 SYGVQD (reference sequence). This CDR3 contains 15 residues.

The chain carries TRBV2 and TRBJ2-1; D possibly corresponds to TRBD2 (6 bases). Deletions cut 2 bases from V and 7 bases from J, with 15 bases between. The CDR3 totals 15 residues. Germline CDR1 reads SNHLY; CDR2 reads FYNNEI. For the CDR3, the DNA is TGTGCCAGCAGTGAATGGGGAGGACGCTCTAATGAGCAGTTCTTC. Amino acids: CASSEWGGRSNEQFF.

This clonotype was counted only a few times. V gene TRBV6-2 or TRBV6-3 combines with J gene TRBJ2-3; D remains unclear. This CDR3 contains 16 residues. Looked up from germline, CDR1 is MNHEY and CDR2 is SVGEGT. V lost 5 bases and J 14 bases, leaving 29 bases between the germline ends. The CDR3 spells CASSLRTSGGHRYAYF. In DNA, the CDR3 is TGTGCCAGCAGTCTGAGGACCTCCGGTGGGCACAGATACGCGTATTTT.

There are a few counts of this clonotype. V is TRBV4-2 and J is TRBJ1-2, with D uncertain. The CDR3 has 14 amino acids. V was clipped by 0 bases and J by 1 base, with 6 bases between them. The germline CDR1 and CDR2 sequences are LGHNA and YNFKEQ. The CDR3 DNA reads as TGTGCCAGCAGCCAAGACGGACTTAACTATGGCTACACCTTC. It translates to CASSQDGLNYGYTF.

This clonotype was recorded a few times. V and J are TRBV28 and TRBJ2-1; 8 bases agree with TRBD2. Germline trimming cut 3 bases from V and 6 bases from J; bases unmatched to any gene: 13. Germline V CDR1 and CDR2: MDHEN, SYDVKM. The CDR3 is made up of 17 amino acids. The CDR3 nucleotides are TGTGCCAGCAGTTTCATGCAGGGGCTAGCGGGTGCCAATGAGCAGTTCTTC. Its translation is CASSFMQGLAGANEQFF.

This clonotype was counted only a few times. The gene calls are TRBV5-1 and TRBJ2-1, with TRBD2 as a possible D gene (6 bases). Looked up from germline, CDR1 is SGHRS and CDR2 is YFSETQ. V was trimmed by 4 bases and J by 6 bases, leaving 14 bases between them. The length of the CDR3 is 14 residues. DNA of the CDR3: TGCGCCAGCAGCGTGTCGACTAGTAGCAATGAGCAGTTCTTC. This sequence encodes CASSVSTSSNEQFF. Filled out from reference TRBV5-1 and TRBJ2-1, the complete variable domain reads KAGVTQTPRYLIKTRGQQVTLSCSPISGHRSVSWYQQTPGQGLQFLFEYFSETQRNKGNFPGRFSGRQFSNSRSEMNVSTLELGDSALYLCASSVSTSSNEQFFGPGTRLTVL.

This clonotype was seen a few times. This chain links TRBV6-5 with TRBJ1-6; a weak D match, TRBD1 (6 bases). The CDR3 sequence is 16 residues long. Trimming removed 8 bases from V and 0 bases from J, with 14 bases in between. CDR1 MNHEY and CDR2 SVGAGI come from the germline V gene. The CDR3 DNA reads as TGTGCCAGCCGTAGGGGGGGAAACTCCTATAATTCACCCCTCCACTTT. Translation gives CASRRGGNSYNSPLHF.

This clonotype came up many times. J is TRBJ1-2 and V is TRBV14, with a possible D match to TRBD1 (5 bases). Trimming left V 4 bases short and J 8 bases short, with 26 bases between. Germline assignment: CDR1 SGHDN and CDR2 FVKESK. The CDR3 has 17 residues. This chain's CDR3 is CASSPRVGRGLVGGYTF. Written as DNA, the CDR3 is TGTGCCAGCAGCCCGAGGGTCGGCCGGGGCCTCGTCGGCGGCTACACCTTC.

The genes are TRBV12-3 or TRBV12-4 and TRBJ2-7; D may correspond to TRBD1 or TRBD2 (6 bases each). This CDR3 contains 14 residues. The ends were cut back, 7 bases at V and 0 bases at J, with 13 bases in the middle. The CDR3, as DNA: TGTGCCAGCACCGTGCGGGACACCTCCTACGAGCAGTACTTC. Translating it yields CASTVRDTSYEQYF.

This clonotype was picked up a small number of times. The chain uses TRBV29-1 and TRBJ2-3; D not certain. The CDR3 contains 13 residues. V was pared by 3 bases and J by 14 bases, with 21 bases between. Germline V gene lookup returns CDR1 SQVTM and CDR2 ANQGSEA. DNA of the CDR3: TGCAGCGTTGAGGGCGTCCTGCACAGATACGCGTATTTT. It specifies CSVEGVLHRYAYF.

This clonotype was recorded once. The junction and the germline gene differ at one end; a read error may be behind it. The V gene is TRBV24-1, the J gene TRBJ2-5; TRBD2 matches 7 bases. Germline lookup yields CDR1 KGHDR and CDR2 SFDVKD. This CDR3 region has 17 residues. The CDR3 reads CAASVPSGAGNQETQYF. The DNA of the CDR3 is TGTGCCGCCAGTGTCCCGTCTGGAGCGGGGAATCAAGAGACCCAGTACTTC.

The chain couples TRBV4-1 to TRBJ2-7, with 10 bases identical to TRBD2. The germline V gene encodes CDR1 MGHRA and CDR2 YSYEKL. CDR3 length equals 18 residues. After removal of 0 bases from V and 0 bases from J, the junction contained 8 bases not matched to a gene. CDR3 in DNA: TGCGCCAGCAGCCAAGATCCCCTTAGCGGGGGGCTCTCCTACGAGCAGTACTTC. Its protein product is CASSQDPLSGGLSYEQYF.

This clonotype was detected only once. The chain joins TRBV15 to TRBJ2-5; 12 nucleotides line up with TRBD2. Germline-derived CDR1 and CDR2 are LNHNV and YYDKDF (reference sequence). V trimming: 1 base; J trimming: 4 bases; junction bases outside the gene matches: 1. The CDR3 length is 15 residues. The CDR3: CATSRVLAGGETQYF. CDR3 coding DNA: TGTGCCACCAGCAGAGTACTAGCGGGGGGAGAGACCCAGTACTTC.

V gene TRBV4-2 combines with J gene TRBJ2-3; perhaps TRBD1 as D (6 bases). CDR1 LGHNA and CDR2 YNFKEQ come from the germline V gene. The V gene lost 11 bases and the J gene lost 0 bases, with 15 bases spanning the gap. The CDR3 is 14 residues long. The CDR3 region has the DNA TGTGCCGCCGCCGGACAGAGTAGCACAGATACGCAGTATTTT. Its translation: CAAAGQSSTDTQYF.

This clonotype was counted once. This chain joins TRBV20-1 and TRBJ2-7; TRBD2 is a possible D gene (6 bases). The germline gives CDR1 DFQATT, CDR2 SNEGSKA (reference sequence). Trimming pared 5 bases from V and 7 bases from J, leaving 18 bases between. The CDR3 is 13 residues long. CDR3 sequence reads: CSAAGLRGNEQYF. As DNA, the CDR3 is TGCAGTGCTGCGGGCCTCCGGGGGAATGAGCAGTACTTC.

This clonotype has more than one count but fewer than ten. This chain joins TRBV27 and TRBJ1-2; 7 bases map to TRBD1. The germline V gene has CDR1 MNHEY and CDR2 SMNVEV (reference sequence). The length of the CDR3 is 13 residues. With V trimmed by 5 bases and J by 4 bases, 4 bases remained unmatched. The CDR3 DNA is TGTGCCAGCAGTCGAGGGGGCTCCTATGGCTACACCTTC. Its protein is CASSRGGSYGYTF.

The rearrangement joins TRBV20-1 to TRBJ2-7, with a possible D match to TRBD1 (5 bases). The CDR3 contains 13 residues. CDR1 is DFQATT and CDR2 is SNEGSKA in the germline V gene (reference sequence). The CDR3 nucleotides read TGCAGCGCCGCTAGGACACGCGCCTACGAGCAGTACTTC. Protein product: CSAARTRAYEQYF.

This clonotype was counted a single time. The chain carries TRBV7-9 and TRBJ1-2, with D possibly being TRBD1 (5 bases). V lost 1 base, J lost 4 bases, and 13 bases lay in between. The V gene's germline CDR1 is SEHNR and CDR2 FQNEAQ (reference sequence). The CDR3 runs to 15 residues. CDR3 sequence (DNA): TGTGCCAGCAGCTTAGAACGGGGGGTGGGCTATGGCTACACCTTC. Translating it yields CASSLERGVGYGYTF. Based on the CDR3 plus reference TRBV7-9 and TRBJ1-2, the full variable domain is DTGVSQNPRHKITKRGQNVTFRCDPISEHNRLYWYRQTLGQGPEFLTYFQNEAQLEKSRLLSDRFSAERPKGSFSTLEIQRTEQGDSAMYLCASSLERGVGYGYTFGSGTRLTVV.

The gene calls are TRBV7-6 and TRBJ2-4; TRBD1 matches at 8 bases. Germline V gene sequence: CDR1 SGHVS, CDR2 FNYEAQ. V trimming: 1 base; J trimming: 1 base; junction bases outside the gene matches: 12. This CDR3 contains 19 residues. CDR3 nucleotides: TGTGCCAGCAGCTTAGAACGACCAGGGGGCCTGGATGCCAAAAACATTCAGTACTTC. Protein: CASSLERPGGLDAKNIQYF.

CDR3 sequence reads: CATSDLEARREQFF. As DNA, the CDR3 is TGTGCCACCAGTGATTTGGAGGCGCGACGGGAGCAGTTCTTC. The rearrangement links TRBV24-1 to TRBJ2-1; unclear D gene. Germline assignment: CDR1 KGHDR and CDR2 SFDVKD. V lost 0 bases and J lost 10, with 12 bases in between. This CDR3 has 14 amino acids.

In its sample, this clonotype was seen a few times. The rearrangement uses TRBV11-2 and TRBJ2-5; possible D gene TRBD1, 6 bases. The CDR3 is 13 residues long. Trimming shortened V by 2 bases and J by 7 bases, and 11 bases separated the two germline ends. Germline CDR1 and CDR2: SGHAT and FQNNGV. CDR3 loop: CASSLRTVGTQYF. As DNA, the CDR3 is TGTGCCAGCAGCTTAAGGACAGTTGGGACCCAGTACTTC.

V gene TRBV2 combines with J gene TRBJ2-5; either TRBD1 or TRBD2 may fit D (7 bases each). The CDR3 sequence is 14 residues long. Germline V CDR1 and CDR2: SNHLY, FYNNEI. Trimming shortened V by 5 bases and J by 1 base, and 11 bases separated the two germline ends. DNA of the CDR3: TGTGCCAGCAGTTGGGAGGGGGCCCAAGAGACCCAGTACTTC. Protein product: CASSWEGAQETQYF.